This T cell receptor beta chain stems from a study of T cell responses to AZD1222 COVID-19 vaccine. Germline CDR1 reads KGHDR; CDR2 reads SFDVKD. The V and J ends lost 7 bases and 1 base, in that order; junction bases with no gene match: 7. There are 16 residues in the CDR3. Using immunoSEQ multiplex PCR, the repertoire was profiled, and TCRdb retains in-frame clones only, with some absent. The table records 100,000 to 150,000 clones, around 89% of them present only once. V usage is TRBV24-1 and J usage is TRBJ2-1; TRBD2 matches 9 bases. This specimen was peripheral blood, taken on day 0 of MenACWY control vaccination. The clonotype comes from an adult in good health. CDR3 bases: TGTGCCACCAGCCCGACGGCGGGAGGGTCCTACAATGAGCAGTTCTTC. Translation: CATSPTAGGSYNEQFF.